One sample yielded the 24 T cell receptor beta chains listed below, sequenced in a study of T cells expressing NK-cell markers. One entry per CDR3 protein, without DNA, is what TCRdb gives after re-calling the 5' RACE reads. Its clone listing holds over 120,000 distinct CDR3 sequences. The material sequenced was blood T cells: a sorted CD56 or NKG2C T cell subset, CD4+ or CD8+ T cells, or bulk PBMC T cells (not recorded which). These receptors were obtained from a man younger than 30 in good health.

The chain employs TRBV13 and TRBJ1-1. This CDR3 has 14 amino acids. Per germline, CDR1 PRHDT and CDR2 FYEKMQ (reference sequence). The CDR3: CASSRRSSPTEAFF.

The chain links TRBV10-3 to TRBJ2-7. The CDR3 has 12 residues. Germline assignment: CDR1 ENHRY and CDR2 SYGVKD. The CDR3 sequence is CAISELLPEQYF.

The chain's CDR3 is CASSVGLAEGGRNEQFF. This chain uses TRBV5-1 with TRBJ2-1; TCRdb calls TRBD2, which cannot be checked without DNA. CDR3 length equals 17 residues. CDR1 and CDR2 (germline): SGHRS, YFSETQ. The complete variable domain, with remaining parts taken from reference TRBV5-1 and TRBJ2-1, reads KAGVTQTPRYLIKTRGQQVTLSCSPISGHRSVSWYQQTPGQGLQFLFEYFSETQRNKGNFPGRFSGRQFSNSRSEMNVSTLELGDSALYLCASSVGLAEGGRNEQFFGPGTRLTVL.

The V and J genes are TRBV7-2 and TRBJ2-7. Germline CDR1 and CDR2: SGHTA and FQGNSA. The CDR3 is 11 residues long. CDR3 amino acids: CASSSDYEQYF.

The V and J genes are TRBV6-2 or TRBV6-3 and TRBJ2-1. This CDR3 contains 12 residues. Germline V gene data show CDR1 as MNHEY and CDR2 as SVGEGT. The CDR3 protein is CASSYDSAEQFF.

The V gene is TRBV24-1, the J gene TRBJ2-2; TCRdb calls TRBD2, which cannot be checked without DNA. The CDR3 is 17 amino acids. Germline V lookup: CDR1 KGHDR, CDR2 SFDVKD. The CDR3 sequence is CATSDWQREANTGELFF.

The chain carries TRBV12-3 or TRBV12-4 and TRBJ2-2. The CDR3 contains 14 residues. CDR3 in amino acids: CASSNSWSTGELFF.

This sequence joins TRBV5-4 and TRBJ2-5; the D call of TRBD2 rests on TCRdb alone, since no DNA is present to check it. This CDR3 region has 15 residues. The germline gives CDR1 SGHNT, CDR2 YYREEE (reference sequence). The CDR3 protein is CASSYLSRVQETQYF.

CDR3: CSAPGGQSGEQFF. The chain uses TRBV29-1 and TRBJ2-1; TCRdb proposes TRBD2, but this gene call is untestable without DNA. Germline CDR1 SQVTM, CDR2 ANQGSEA. This CDR3 is 13 amino acids long.

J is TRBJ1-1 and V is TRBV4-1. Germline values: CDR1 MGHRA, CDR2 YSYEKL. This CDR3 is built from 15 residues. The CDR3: CASSQEGAWNTEAFF.

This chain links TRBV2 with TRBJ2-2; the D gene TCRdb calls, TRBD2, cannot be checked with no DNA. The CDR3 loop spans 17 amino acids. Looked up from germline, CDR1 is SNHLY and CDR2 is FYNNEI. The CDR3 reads CASRTPREGGSTGELFF.

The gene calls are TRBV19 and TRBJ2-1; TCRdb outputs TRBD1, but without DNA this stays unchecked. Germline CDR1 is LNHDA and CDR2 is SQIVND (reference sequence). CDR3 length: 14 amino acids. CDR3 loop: CASSRDREYDEQFF.

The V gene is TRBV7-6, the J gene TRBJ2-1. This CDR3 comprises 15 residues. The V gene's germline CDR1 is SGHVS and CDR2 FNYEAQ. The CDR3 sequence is CASSATQSSYNEQFF.

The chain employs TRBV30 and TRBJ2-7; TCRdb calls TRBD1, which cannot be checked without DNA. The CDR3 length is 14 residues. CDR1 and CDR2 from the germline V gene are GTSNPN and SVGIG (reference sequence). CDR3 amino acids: CAWRGPGQGAEQYF.

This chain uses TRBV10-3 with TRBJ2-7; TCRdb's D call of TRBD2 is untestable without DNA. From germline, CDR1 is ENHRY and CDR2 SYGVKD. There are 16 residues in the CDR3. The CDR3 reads CAISEDLAVNSYEQYF.

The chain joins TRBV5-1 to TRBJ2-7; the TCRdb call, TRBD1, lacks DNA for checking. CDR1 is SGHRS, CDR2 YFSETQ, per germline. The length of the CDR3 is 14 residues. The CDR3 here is CASSDTGVTYEQYF.

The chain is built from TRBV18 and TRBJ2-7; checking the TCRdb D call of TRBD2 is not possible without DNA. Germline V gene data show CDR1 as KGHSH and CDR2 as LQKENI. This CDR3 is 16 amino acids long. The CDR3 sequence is CASSPRRQGDFYEQYF.

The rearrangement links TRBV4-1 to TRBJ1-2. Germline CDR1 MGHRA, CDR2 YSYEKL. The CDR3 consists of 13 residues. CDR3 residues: CASSQVWGDGYTF.

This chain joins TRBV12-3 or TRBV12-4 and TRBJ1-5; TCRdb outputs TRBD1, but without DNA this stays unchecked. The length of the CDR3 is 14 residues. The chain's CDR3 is CASSLGQGSEPQHF.

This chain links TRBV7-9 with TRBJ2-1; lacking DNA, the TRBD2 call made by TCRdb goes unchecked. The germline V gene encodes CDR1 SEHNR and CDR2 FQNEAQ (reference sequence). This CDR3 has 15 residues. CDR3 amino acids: CASSPISAGVHEQFF.

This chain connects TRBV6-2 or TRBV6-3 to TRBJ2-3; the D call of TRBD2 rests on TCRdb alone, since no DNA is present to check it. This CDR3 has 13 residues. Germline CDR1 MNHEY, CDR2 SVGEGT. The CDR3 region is CASSGLYTDTQYF.

CDR3 loop: CASSTLQGGSTDTQYF. The chain joins TRBV7-6 to TRBJ2-3; the D call of TRBD1 rests on TCRdb alone, since no DNA is present to check it. Germline V CDR1 and CDR2: SGHVS, FNYEAQ. The CDR3 is made up of 16 amino acids.

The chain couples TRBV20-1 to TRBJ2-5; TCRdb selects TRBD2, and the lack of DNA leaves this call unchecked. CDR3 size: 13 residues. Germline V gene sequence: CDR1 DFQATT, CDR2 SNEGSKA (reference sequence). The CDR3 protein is CSVSGSVVETQYF.

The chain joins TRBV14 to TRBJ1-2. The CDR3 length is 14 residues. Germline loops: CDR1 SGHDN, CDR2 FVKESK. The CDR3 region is CASSPARGGSGYTF. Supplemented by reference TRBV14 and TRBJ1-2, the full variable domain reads EAGVTQFPSHSVIEKGQTVTLRCDPISGHDNLYWYRRVMGKEIKFLLHFVKESKQDESGMPNNRFLAERTGGTYSTLKVQPAELEDSGVYFCASSPARGGSGYTFGSGTRLTVV.